A selection of T cell receptor beta chains follows, all from one sample in a study of blood T cell repertoires in COVID-19. Sequenced by immunoSEQ multiplex PCR; TCRdb stores in-frame clones only, minus some. The sample lists over 200,000 clones, roughly nine tenths occurring once. Sequencing was carried out using peripheral blood. The receptors were gathered from a woman aged 18-29 years who had recovered from COVID-19. CDR3s include the opening cysteine and the closing phenylalanine or tryptophan. A D gene is named only where the DNA matches it firmly. Clone size appears in some rows only: once, few, many, or a class for an expanded clone.

v_gene	abundance	j_gene	d_gene	CDR3nt	CDR3aa
TRBV10-3	.	TRBJ2-2	TRBD2	TGTGCCATCAGTGAGACATGGGCGGGAGACACCGGGGAGCTGTTTTTT	CAISETWAGDTGELFF
TRBV6-5	.	TRBJ2-1	.	TGTGCCAGCAGTCCGGGACTTCTATACTACAATGAGCAGTTCTTC	CASSPGLLYYNEQFF
TRBV19	.	TRBJ2-7	.	TGTGCCAGTAGTTTGGCCGACACTTCCTACGAGCAGTACTTC	CASSLADTSYEQYF
TRBV25-1	.	TRBJ2-7	TRBD2	TGTGCCAGCAGTGAAGGTGATAGCGGGACTTTCTACGAGCAGTACTTC	CASSEGDSGTFYEQYF
TRBV30	.	TRBJ2-1	TRBD2	TGTGCCTGGAGTGTTGGGACTAGCGGTTACAATGAGCAGTTCTTC	CAWSVGTSGYNEQFF
TRBV6-5	.	TRBJ2-5	.	TGTGCCAGCAGGGAGGATCTTATAGAGACCCAGTACTTC	CASREDLIETQYF
TRBV12-3/TRBV12-4	.	TRBJ2-1	.	TGTGCCAGCAGTCCCGGAGGTGTAAATGAGCAGTTCTTC	CASSPGGVNEQFF
TRBV7-2	.	TRBJ2-7	TRBD2	TGTGCCAGCAGCTGGGACGGGAGGCAAAGATCCTACGAGCAGTACTTC	CASSWDGRQRSYEQYF
TRBV18	.	TRBJ2-1	.	TGTGCCAGCTCACCACCAGATGACAGAATAGTCTCCTACAATGAGCAGTTCTTC	CASSPPDDRIVSYNEQFF
TRBV25-1	.	TRBJ2-6	TRBD1	TGTGCCAGCAGTGAGCGACAGGGGGATGGTGGGGCCAACGTCCTGACTTTC	CASSERQGDGGANVLTF
TRBV7-2	.	TRBJ1-6	.	TGTGCCAGCAGTTTAGACCGAACAGGGATGGGTAATTCACCCCTCCACTTT	CASSLDRTGMGNSPLHF
TRBV6-1	.	TRBJ1-6	.	TGTGCCAGCAGTTCAGGACAGTATCGATCACCCCTCCACTTT	CASSSGQYRSPLHF
TRBV7-2	.	TRBJ1-1	.	TGTGCCAGCAGCAAGGACAGTGACACTGAAGCTTTCTTT	CASSKDSDTEAFF
TRBV4-3	.	TRBJ1-2	.	TGCGCCAGCAGCCACTTCCGGGACACAGGGGGCTACACCTTC	CASSHFRDTGGYTF
TRBV10-1	.	TRBJ2-3	.	TGCGCCAGCAGCCCACGGGAGAGCACAGATACGCAGTATTTT	CASSPRESTDTQYF
TRBV3-1/TRBV3-2	.	TRBJ2-5	.	TGTGCCAGCAGCCAATTTGTCGTAGCGGCCAGCCAAGAGACCCAGTACTTC	CASSQFVVAASQETQYF
TRBV12-5	.	TRBJ2-7	TRBD2	TGTGCTAGTGGTTTTTCTCTAGCGGGAGGGCCCCACGAGCAGTACTTC	CASGFSLAGGPHEQYF
TRBV5-1	.	TRBJ2-6	.	TGCGCCAGTCCTCGTGTGTCTGGGGCCAACGTCCTGACTTTC	CASPRVSGANVLTF
TRBV5-8	once	TRBJ1-2	.	TGTGCCAGCAGTGTAAACAGGGACAACTATGGCTACACCTTC	CASSVNRDNYGYTF
TRBV7-9	.	TRBJ2-7	.	TGTGCCAGCAGCTTACGGTTGAGCTCCTACGAGCAGTACTTC	CASSLRLSSYEQYF
TRBV3-1/TRBV3-2	.	TRBJ2-1	.	TGTGCCAGCAGCCACCGACAGAGAAACAATGAGCAGTTCTTC	CASSHRQRNNEQFF
TRBV27	.	TRBJ1-1	TRBD1	TGTGCCAGCAACCCCGGGACAGGGAACACTGAAGCTTTCTTT	CASNPGTGNTEAFF
TRBV7-2	.	TRBJ1-1	TRBD1	TGTGCCAGCAGCCAAACGACAGGGTTGACTGAAGCTTTCTTT	CASSQTTGLTEAFF
TRBV4-2	.	TRBJ2-7	TRBD2	TGTGCCAGCAGCCAAGAGAGTGGCGGGAGCTCCTACGAGCAGTACTTC	CASSQESGGSSYEQYF
TRBV11-2	.	TRBJ2-3	.	TGTGCCAGCAGCTTAGCCGGGACTAGCACAGATACGCAGTATTTT	CASSLAGTSTDTQYF
TRBV6-1	once	TRBJ1-4	.	TGTGCCAGCAGTGTGACCCGGCCGCCGGAGGGGGAAAAACTGTTTTTT	CASSVTRPPEGEKLFF
TRBV19	once	TRBJ2-3	TRBD1	TGTGCCAGTAGTCCGAGGACAGGGGTCACAGATACGCAGTATTTT	CASSPRTGVTDTQYF
TRBV30	.	TRBJ1-2	.	TGTGCCTGGAGTCTGGCCCCGGGATTTAGAGGCTACACCTTC	CAWSLAPGFRGYTF
TRBV7-7	.	TRBJ2-1	TRBD2	TGTGCCAGCAGCAAAAGGGTGGCGGGAGGGGCGGGCGATGAGCAGTTCTTC	CASSKRVAGGAGDEQFF
TRBV28	.	TRBJ1-2	.	TGTGCCAGCAGTTCTCAGGGGTTTAACTATGGCTACACCTTC	CASSSQGFNYGYTF
TRBV12-3/TRBV12-4	.	TRBJ2-7	.	TGTGCCAGCAGTTTACCCCCTCCCAGCGAGCAGTACTTC	CASSLPPPSEQYF
TRBV3-1/TRBV3-2	once	TRBJ2-7	TRBD1	TGTGCCAGCAACGGACAGGGGGCCTACGAGCAGTACTTC	CASNGQGAYEQYF
TRBV18	.	TRBJ1-1	.	TGTGCCAGCTCACCACCGGAGGGGAATAATGCTGAAGCTTTCTTT	CASSPPEGNNAEAFF
TRBV12-3/TRBV12-4	.	TRBJ1-6	.	TGTGCCAGCCAACGAGGTGATTCACCCCTCCACTTT	CASQRGDSPLHF
TRBV29-1	once	TRBJ1-4	TRBD1	TGCAGCGTTGGGCGGGACAGGGGAGAAAAACTGTTTTTT	CSVGRDRGEKLFF
TRBV5-1	.	TRBJ2-1	TRBD2	TGCGCCAGCAGCGAGGTAGCGGGAGGACCAAACAATGAGCAGTTCTTC	CASSEVAGGPNNEQFF
TRBV7-2	.	TRBJ2-3	.	TGTGCCAGCAGCTTAGGGCAGGGACTGGATACGCAGTATTTT	CASSLGQGLDTQYF
TRBV19	.	TRBJ2-7	.	TGTGCCAGTACCACCCGGGACAAAACCGAGCAGTACTTC	CASTTRDKTEQYF
TRBV4-1	.	TRBJ1-1	.	TGCGCCAGCAGCCCATTTAGGGGGAACACTGAAGCTTTCTTT	CASSPFRGNTEAFF
TRBV19	.	TRBJ1-1	.	TGTGCCAGTAGTGGAGAACAGGGATGGACTGAAGCTTTCTTT	CASSGEQGWTEAFF
TRBV28	.	TRBJ2-7	TRBD1	TGTGCCAGCAGCCGGGACAGGGGCTACGAGCAGTACTTC	CASSRDRGYEQYF
TRBV10-3	.	TRBJ2-7	.	TGTGCCATCAGTTCGACCGGGACAGGGACTAGCTCCTACGAGCAGTACTTC	CAISSTGTGTSSYEQYF
TRBV27	.	TRBJ2-7	TRBD2	TGTGCCAGCAGTTTATCCCAAGGGTACGGGACTAGCATCTACGAGCAGTACTTC	CASSLSQGYGTSIYEQYF
TRBV6-5	.	TRBJ1-6	.	TGTGCCAGCAGTACAGGGAATTCACCCCTCCACTTT	CASSTGNSPLHF
TRBV5-6	.	TRBJ1-3	.	TGTGCCAGCAGCTTAGCGCCGTCCGGAAACACCATATATTTT	CASSLAPSGNTIYF
TRBV3-1/TRBV3-2	.	TRBJ2-7	.	TGTGCCAGCAGCCAAGATCCGAGCTTCTACGAGCAGTACTTC	CASSQDPSFYEQYF